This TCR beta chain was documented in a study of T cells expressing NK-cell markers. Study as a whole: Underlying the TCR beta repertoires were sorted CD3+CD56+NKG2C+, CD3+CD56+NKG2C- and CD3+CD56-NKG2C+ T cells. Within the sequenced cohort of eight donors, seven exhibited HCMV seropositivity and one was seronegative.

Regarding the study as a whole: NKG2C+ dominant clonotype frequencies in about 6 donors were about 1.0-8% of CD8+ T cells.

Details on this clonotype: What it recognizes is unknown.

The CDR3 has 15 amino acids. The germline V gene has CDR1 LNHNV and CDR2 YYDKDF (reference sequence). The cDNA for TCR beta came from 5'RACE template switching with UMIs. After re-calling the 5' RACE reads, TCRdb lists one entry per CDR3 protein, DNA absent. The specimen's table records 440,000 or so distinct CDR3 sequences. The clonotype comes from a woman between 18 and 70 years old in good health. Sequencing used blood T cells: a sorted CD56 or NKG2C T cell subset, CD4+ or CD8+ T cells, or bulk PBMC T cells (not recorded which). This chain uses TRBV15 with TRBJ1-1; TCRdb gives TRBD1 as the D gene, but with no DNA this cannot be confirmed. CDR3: CATREIDSKNTEAFF.